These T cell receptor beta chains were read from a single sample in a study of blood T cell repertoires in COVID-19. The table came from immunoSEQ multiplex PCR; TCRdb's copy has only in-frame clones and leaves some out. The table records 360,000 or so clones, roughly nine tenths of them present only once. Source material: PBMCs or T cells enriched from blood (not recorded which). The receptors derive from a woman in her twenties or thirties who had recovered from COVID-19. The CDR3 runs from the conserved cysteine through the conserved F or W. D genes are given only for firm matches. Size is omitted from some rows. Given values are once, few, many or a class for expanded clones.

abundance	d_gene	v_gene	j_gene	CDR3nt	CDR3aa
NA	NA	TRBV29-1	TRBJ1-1	TGCAGCGCTACTGGGCAGAGGAACACTGAAGCTTTCTTT	CSATGQRNTEAFF
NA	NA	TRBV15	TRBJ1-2	TGTGCCACCAGCAGAGAATTGTACAACTATGATGGCTACACCTTC	CATSRELYNYDGYTF
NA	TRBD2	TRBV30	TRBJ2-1	TGTGCCTGGAGCCCGGGACTAGTGTACAATGAGCAGTTCTTC	CAWSPGLVYNEQFF
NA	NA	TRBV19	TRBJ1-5	TGTGCCAGTAGTCCCGCGTTCAGGGAAACAGACCAGCCCCAGCATTTT	CASSPAFRETDQPQHF
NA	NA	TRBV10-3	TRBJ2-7	TGTGCCATCAGTGAGAGTGGGAGTCCCCCCTACGAGCAGTACTTC	CAISESGSPPYEQYF
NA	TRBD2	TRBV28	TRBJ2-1	TGTGCCAGCAGTTTAATCGCCAGCGGGAGTCTACAGAGCTCCTACAATGAGCAGTTCTTC	CASSLIASGSLQSSYNEQFF
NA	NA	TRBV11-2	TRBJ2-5	TGTGCCAGCAGCTTACAGTCAGGCGGGCTTGGAGAGACCCAGTACTTC	CASSLQSGGLGETQYF
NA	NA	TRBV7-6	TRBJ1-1	TGTGCCAGCAGCTTAGGTTCAGGGATGAACACTGAAGCTTTCTTT	CASSLGSGMNTEAFF
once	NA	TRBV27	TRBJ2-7	TGTGCCAGCAGTTTATCGTCGGACAGCTCCTACGAGCAGTACTTC	CASSLSSDSSYEQYF
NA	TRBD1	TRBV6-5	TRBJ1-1	TGTGCCAGCAGTTACTTAACAGGGGCGGCTGAAGCTTTCTTT	CASSYLTGAAEAFF
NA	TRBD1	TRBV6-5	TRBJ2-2	TGTGCCAGCAGCCGACAGGGGATTAACACCGGGGAGCTGTTTTTT	CASSRQGINTGELFF
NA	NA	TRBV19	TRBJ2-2	TGTGCCACCTTCACCGGGGAGCTGTTTTTT	CATFTGELFF
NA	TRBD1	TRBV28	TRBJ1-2	TGTGCCAGCAGTTGGGACAGACTAAACTATGGCTACACCTTC	CASSWDRLNYGYTF
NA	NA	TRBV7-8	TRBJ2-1	TGTGCCAGCAGCCCCAGGGGTCCCTTAAGGAATGAGCAGTTCTTC	CASSPRGPLRNEQFF
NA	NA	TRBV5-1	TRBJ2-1	TGCGCCAGCAGCTTTCTTCCGGGATCCTACAATGAGCAGTTCTTC	CASSFLPGSYNEQFF
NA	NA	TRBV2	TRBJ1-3	TGTGCCAGCAGTGAAAACAGGGCCGGAAACACCATATATTTT	CASSENRAGNTIYF
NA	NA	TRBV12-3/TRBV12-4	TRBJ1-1	TGTGCCAGCAGTTTAGTCGGGTTCACTGAAGCTTTCTTT	CASSLVGFTEAFF
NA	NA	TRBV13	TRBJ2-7	TGTGCCAGCAGCACTCCGGGACTCCCCTACGAGCAGTACTTC	CASSTPGLPYEQYF